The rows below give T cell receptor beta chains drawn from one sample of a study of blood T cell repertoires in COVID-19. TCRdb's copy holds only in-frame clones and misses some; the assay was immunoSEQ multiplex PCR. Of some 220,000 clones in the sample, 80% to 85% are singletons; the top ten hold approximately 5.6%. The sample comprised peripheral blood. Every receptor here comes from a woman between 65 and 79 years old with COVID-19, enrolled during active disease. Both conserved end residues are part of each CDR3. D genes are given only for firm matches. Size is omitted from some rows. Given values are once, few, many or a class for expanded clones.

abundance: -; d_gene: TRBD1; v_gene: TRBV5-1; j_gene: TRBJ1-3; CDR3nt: TGCGCCAGCAGCTTGGAGGGACAGAGCTCTGGAAACACCATATATTTT; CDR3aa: CASSLEGQSSGNTIYF
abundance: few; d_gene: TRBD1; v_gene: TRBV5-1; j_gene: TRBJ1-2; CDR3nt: TGCGCCAGCAGCTCCCCAGGGGGCGTCTATGGCTACACCTTC; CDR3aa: CASSSPGGVYGYTF
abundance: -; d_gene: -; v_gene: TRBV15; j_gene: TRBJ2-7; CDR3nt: TGTGCCACCAGCAGAGATCGGTCTACCAACTCCTACGAGCAGTACTTC; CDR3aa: CATSRDRSTNSYEQYF
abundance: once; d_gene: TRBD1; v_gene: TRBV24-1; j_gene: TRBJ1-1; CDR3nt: TGTGCCACCAGCGGAGGACAGGGGAAGACTGAAGCTTTCTTT; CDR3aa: CATSGGQGKTEAFF
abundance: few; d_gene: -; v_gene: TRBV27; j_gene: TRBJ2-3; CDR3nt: TGTGCCAGCAGTTTGAGGTTAGCGGATACGCAGTATTTT; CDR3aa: CASSLRLADTQYF
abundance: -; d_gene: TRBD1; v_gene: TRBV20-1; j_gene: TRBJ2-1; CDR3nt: TGCAGTGCTTCGGACAGGGGGCAGTTCTTC; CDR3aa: CSASDRGQFF
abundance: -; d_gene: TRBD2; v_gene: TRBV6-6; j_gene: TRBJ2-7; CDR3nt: TGTGCCAGCAGTCGACAGGGAGCTAGCGGGACAACCTACGAGCAGTACTTC; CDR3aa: CASSRQGASGTTYEQYF
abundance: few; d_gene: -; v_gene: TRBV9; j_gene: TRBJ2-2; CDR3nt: TGTGCCAGCAGCGTAGTAACGGGAGTCACCGGGGAGCTGTTTTTT; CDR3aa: CASSVVTGVTGELFF
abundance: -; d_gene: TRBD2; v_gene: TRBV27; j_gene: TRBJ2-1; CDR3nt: TGTGCCAGCAGTTTATCGGGCCCCCCACTAGCGGGAGGGCGGGATGAGCAGTTCTTC; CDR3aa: CASSLSGPPLAGGRDEQFF
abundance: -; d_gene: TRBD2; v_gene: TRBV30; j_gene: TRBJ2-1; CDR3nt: TGTGCCTGGAGACTAGCGGGAGGGAGGCATGAGCAGTTCTTC; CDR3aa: CAWRLAGGRHEQFF
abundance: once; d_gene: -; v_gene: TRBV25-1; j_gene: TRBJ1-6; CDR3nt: TGTGCCAGCAGTGAATCCATTCGGGGGTTCGGTTCACCCCTCCACTTT; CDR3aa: CASSESIRGFGSPLHF
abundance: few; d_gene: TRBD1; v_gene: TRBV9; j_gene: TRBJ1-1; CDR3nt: TGTGCCAGCAGCGGAGATCCGGGACAGGGGACTAAAGCTTTCTTT; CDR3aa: CASSGDPGQGTKAFF
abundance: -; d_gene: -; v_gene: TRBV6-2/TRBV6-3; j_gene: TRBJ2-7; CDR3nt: TGTGCCAGCAGTTACTCGAGCACTTCTGCCCGCGAGCAGTACTTC; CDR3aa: CASSYSSTSAREQYF
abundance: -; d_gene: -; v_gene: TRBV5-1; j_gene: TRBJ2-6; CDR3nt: TGCGCCAGCAGCTTGGGGCTCTCTGGGGCCAACGTCCTGACTTTC; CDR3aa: CASSLGLSGANVLTF
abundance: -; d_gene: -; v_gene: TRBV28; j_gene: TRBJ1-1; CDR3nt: TGTGCCAGCAGTTGGGGTGGATCACAGGTAAACACTGAAGCTTTCTTT; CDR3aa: CASSWGGSQVNTEAFF
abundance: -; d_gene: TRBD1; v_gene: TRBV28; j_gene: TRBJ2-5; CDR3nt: TGTGCCAGCCAGAGGGGGCGGGAGACCCAGTACTTC; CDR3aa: CASQRGRETQYF
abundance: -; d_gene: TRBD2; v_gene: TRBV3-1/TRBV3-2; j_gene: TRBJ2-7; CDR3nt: TGTGCCAGCAGCCCCATTAGGGGACTAGCCTACGAGCAGTACTTC; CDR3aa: CASSPIRGLAYEQYF
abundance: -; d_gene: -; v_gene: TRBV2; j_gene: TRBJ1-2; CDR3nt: TGTGCCAGCAGTGGCGGCAGGGGATATGGCTACACCTTC; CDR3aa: CASSGGRGYGYTF
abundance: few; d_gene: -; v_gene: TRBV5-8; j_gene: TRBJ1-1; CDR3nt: TGTGCCAGCAGCATCGGTCGGCACGCTAGTAACACTGAAGCTTTCTTT; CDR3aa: CASSIGRHASNTEAFF
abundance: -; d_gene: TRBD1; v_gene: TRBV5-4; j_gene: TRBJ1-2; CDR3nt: TGTGCCAGCAGCTTGGGGGGACAGGGAACTTATGGCTACACCTTC; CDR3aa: CASSLGGQGTYGYTF
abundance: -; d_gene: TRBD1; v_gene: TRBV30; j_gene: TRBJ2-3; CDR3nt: TGTGCCTGGAGCCCGGGGACAGGGGGTTATACAGATACGCAGTATTTT; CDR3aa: CAWSPGTGGYTDTQYF
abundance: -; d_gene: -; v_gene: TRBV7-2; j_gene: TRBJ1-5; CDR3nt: TGTGCCAGCAGCTTTGACAGCTCAATCAATCAGCCCCAGCATTTT; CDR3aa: CASSFDSSINQPQHF
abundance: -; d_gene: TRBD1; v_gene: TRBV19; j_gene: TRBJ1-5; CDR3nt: TGTGCCAGTAAATCCGGGACAGGGGGAGGTCAGCCCCAGCATTTT; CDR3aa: CASKSGTGGGQPQHF
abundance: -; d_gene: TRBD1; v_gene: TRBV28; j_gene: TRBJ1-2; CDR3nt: TGTGCCAGCAGGCTACAGGGGGTGTCTAACTATGGCTACACCTTC; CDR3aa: CASRLQGVSNYGYTF
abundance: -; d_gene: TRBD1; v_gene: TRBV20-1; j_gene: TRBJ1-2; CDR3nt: TGCAGGGAGGACAGGGGCGCCTTC; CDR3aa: CREDRGAF
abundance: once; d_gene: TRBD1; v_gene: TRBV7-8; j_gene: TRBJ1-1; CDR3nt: TGTGCCAGCAGCTCCAAGGGACAGGGGGCGCGAATCGCTGAAGCTTTCTTT; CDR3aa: CASSSKGQGARIAEAFF
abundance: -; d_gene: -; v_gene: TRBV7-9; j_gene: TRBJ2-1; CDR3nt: TGTGCCAGCAGCCGCAGGCTCTGGGCGCCGAGCTCCTACAATGAGCAGTTCTTC; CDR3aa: CASSRRLWAPSSYNEQFF
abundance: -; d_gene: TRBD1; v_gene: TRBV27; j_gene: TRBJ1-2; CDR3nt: TGTGCCAGCAGTTTTTATTCAGGACAGGGGAACTATGGCTACACCTTC; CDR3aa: CASSFYSGQGNYGYTF
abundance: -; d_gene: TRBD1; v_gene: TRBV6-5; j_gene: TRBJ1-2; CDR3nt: TGTGCCAGCAGTTCCCCCGGAGACAGGGGGCGCGATGGCTACACCTTC; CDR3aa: CASSSPGDRGRDGYTF
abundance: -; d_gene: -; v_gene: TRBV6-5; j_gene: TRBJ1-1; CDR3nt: TGTGCCAGCAGATCCCAGGGGACTGAAGCTTTCTTT; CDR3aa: CASRSQGTEAFF
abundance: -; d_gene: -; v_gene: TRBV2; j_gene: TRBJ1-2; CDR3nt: TGTGCCAGCAGTGAAGGGGGCAACTATGGCTACACCTTC; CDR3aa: CASSEGGNYGYTF
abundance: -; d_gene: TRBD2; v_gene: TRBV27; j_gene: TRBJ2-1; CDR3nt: TGTGCCAGCAGAGGGACTAGCTCGTCCAATGAGCAGTTCTTC; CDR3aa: CASRGTSSSNEQFF
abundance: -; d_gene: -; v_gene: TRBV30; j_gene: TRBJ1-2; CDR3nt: TGTGCCTGGAGTGCACCCTCTGGGGCCCCACTCTATGGCTACACCTTC; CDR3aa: CAWSAPSGAPLYGYTF
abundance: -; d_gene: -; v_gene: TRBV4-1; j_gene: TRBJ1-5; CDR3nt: TGCGCCAGCAGCCACGGATACAGGGATCAGCCCCAGCATTTT; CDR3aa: CASSHGYRDQPQHF
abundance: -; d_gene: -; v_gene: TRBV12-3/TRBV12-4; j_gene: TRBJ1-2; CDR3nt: TGTGCCAGCAGTTTTTACAAGAACTATGGCTACACCTTC; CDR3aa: CASSFYKNYGYTF
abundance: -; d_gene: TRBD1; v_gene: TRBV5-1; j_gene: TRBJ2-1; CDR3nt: TGCGCCAGCAGCCCCGGGACAGGGGCCTACAATGAGCAGTTCTTC; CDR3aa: CASSPGTGAYNEQFF
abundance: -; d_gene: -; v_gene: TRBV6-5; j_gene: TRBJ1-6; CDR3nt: TGTGCCAGCACGAGCCTGCCAGGAGGTAATTCACCCCTCCACTTT; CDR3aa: CASTSLPGGNSPLHF
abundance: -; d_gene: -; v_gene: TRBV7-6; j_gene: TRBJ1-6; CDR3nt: TGTGCCAGCAGCTTAAGTGGACAGAACTATAATTCACCCCTCCACTTT; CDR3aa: CASSLSGQNYNSPLHF
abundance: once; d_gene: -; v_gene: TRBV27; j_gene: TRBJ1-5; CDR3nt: TGTGCCAGCAGTTTATACAGGAGCAATCAGCCCCAGCATTTT; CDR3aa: CASSLYRSNQPQHF
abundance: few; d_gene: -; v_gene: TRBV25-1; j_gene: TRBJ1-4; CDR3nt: TGTGCCAGCAGTGTGGGCAGGATTTTTACTAATGAAAAACTGTTTTTT; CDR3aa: CASSVGRIFTNEKLFF